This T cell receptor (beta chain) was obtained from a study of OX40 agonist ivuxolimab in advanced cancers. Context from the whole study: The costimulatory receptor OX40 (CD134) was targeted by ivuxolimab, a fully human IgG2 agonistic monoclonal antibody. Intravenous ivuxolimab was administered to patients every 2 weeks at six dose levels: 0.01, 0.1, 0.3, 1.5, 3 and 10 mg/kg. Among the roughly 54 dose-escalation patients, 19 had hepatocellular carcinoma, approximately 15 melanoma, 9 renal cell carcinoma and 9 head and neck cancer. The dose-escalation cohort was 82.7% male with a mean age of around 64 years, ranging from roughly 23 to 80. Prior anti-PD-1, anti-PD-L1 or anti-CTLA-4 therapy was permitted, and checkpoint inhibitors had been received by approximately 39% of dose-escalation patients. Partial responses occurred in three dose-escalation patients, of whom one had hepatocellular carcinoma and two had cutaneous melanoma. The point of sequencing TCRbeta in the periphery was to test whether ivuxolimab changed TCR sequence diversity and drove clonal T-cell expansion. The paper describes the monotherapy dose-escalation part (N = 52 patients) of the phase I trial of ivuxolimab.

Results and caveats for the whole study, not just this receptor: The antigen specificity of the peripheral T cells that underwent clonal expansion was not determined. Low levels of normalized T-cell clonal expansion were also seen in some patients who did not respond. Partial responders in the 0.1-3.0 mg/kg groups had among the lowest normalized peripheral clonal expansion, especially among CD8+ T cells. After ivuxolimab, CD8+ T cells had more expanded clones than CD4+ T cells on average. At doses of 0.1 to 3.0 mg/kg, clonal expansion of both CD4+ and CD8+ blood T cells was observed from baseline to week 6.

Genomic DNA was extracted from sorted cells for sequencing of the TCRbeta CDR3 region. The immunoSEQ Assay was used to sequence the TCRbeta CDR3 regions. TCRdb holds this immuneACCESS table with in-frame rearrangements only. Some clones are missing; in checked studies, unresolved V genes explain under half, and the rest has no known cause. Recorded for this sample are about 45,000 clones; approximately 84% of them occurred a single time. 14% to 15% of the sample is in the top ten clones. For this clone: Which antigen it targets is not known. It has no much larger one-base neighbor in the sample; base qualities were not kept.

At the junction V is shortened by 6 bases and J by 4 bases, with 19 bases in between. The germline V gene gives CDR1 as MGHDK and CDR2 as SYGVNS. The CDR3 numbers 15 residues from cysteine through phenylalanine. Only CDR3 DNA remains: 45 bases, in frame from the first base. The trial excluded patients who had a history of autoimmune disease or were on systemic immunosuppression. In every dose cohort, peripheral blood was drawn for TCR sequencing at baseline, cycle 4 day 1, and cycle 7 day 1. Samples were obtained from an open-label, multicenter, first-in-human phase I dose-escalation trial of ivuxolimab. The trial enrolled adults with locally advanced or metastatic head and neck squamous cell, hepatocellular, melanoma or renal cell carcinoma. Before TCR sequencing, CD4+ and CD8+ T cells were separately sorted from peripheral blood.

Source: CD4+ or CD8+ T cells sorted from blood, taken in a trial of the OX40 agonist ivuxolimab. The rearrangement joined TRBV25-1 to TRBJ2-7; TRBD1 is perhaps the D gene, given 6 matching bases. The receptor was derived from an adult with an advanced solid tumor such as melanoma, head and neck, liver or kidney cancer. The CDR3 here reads CASSDIDRYPYEQYF. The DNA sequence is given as TGTGCCAGCAGCGACATCGACAGGTACCCTTACGAGCAGTACTTC.